What follows are 20 T cell receptor beta chains derived from one specimen sequenced in a study of shared clonotypes between healthy human individuals. Sequencing was performed with immunoSEQ multiplex PCR; in TCRdb, only in-frame clones are kept and a portion is missing. The sample lists 600,000 to 750,000 clones, over 55% occurring once. Sequenced sample: memory CD4+ T cells sorted from blood. Subset indicated: CD45RA-negative fraction. All receptors derive from a woman in her twenties or thirties in good health.

The chain employs TRBV7-9 and TRBJ1-5, with TRBD1 matching 7 bases. From germline, CDR1 is SEHNR and CDR2 FQNEAQ (reference sequence). J gave up 5 bases and V 0 bases, and 10 bases lay outside the gene matches. The CDR3 loop spans 17 amino acids. The CDR3 reads CASSLARQGGDYQPQHF. The CDR3 DNA sequence: TGTGCCAGCAGCTTAGCTCGACAGGGAGGCGATTATCAGCCCCAGCATTTT.

This chain connects TRBV12-5 to TRBJ2-1; 7 bases are shared with TRBD1. Germline CDR1 LGHNT, CDR2 FRNRAP. Trimming cost V 4 bases and J 3 bases; bases outside gene matches: 6. The CDR3 contains 15 residues. The CDR3 reads CASGSLAGGYNEQFF. In DNA form, the CDR3 reads TGTGCTAGTGGTTCCCTGGCAGGGGGCTACAATGAGCAGTTCTTC.

The V gene is TRBV7-8, the J gene TRBJ1-4; D is unresolved. V was pared by 1 base and J by 10 bases, with 10 bases between. CDR1 is SGHVS, CDR2 FQNEAQ, per germline. This CDR3 has 13 residues. The CDR3 region is CASSLGGGGKLFF. CDR3 nucleotide sequence: TGTGCCAGCAGCTTAGGGGGAGGCGGAAAACTGTTTTTT. Variable domain in full (rest from reference TRBV7-8 and TRBJ1-4): GAGVSQSPRYKVAKRGQDVALRCDPISGHVSLFWYQQALGQGPEFLTYFQNEAQLDKSGLPSDRFFAERPEGSVSTLKIQRTQQEDSAVYLCASSLGGGGKLFFGSGTQLSVL.

The V call is TRBV28, the J call TRBJ2-5; TRBD2 matches 9 bases. CDR1 and CDR2 from the germline V gene are MDHEN and SYDVKM. The CDR3 extends over 15 amino acids. Unmatched junction bases numbered 15, after V lost 5 bases and J lost 11 bases. The DNA of the CDR3 is TGTGCCAGCAGTCCAGCGGGGGGCCCCGCGCGTTCTCAGTACTTC. It codes for CASSPAGGPARSQYF.

This sequence joins TRBV19 and TRBJ2-2; 7 bases are a match to TRBD2. This CDR3 region has 16 residues. CDR1 is LNHDA and CDR2 is SQIVND in the germline V gene (reference sequence). V shed 7 bases and J 0 bases; nucleotides not matched to a gene: 8. CDR3 in amino acids: CASNSAAGSNTGELFF. The CDR3 DNA is TGTGCCAGTAACTCAGCAGCGGGGTCGAACACCGGGGAGCTGTTTTTT.

This sequence joins TRBV28 and TRBJ1-1; TRBD1 is a possible D gene (6 bases). The CDR3 consists of 11 residues. V shed 7 bases and J shed 11 bases, with 14 bases lying between them. CDR1 is MDHEN and CDR2 is SYDVKM in the germline V gene. In DNA form, the CDR3 reads TGTGCCAGCACCCGAGCAGGGGCTGCTTTCTTT. This translates into CASTRAGAAFF.

This chain uses TRBV5-6 with TRBJ1-2, with D hard to call. The CDR3 consists of 16 residues. The V gene's germline CDR1 is SGHDT and CDR2 YYEEEE. V was cut by 4 bases and J by 8 bases, with 24 bases left in between. CDR3 sequence: CASSRPIRQAPRGYTF. The CDR3 coding sequence is TGTGCCAGCAGCCGACCGATTCGGCAAGCCCCCCGGGGCTACACCTTC.

This clone was seen at least ten times. The chain couples TRBV2 to TRBJ1-3; D is possibly TRBD1 (5 bases). The CDR3 has 14 amino acids. Germline V gene data show CDR1 as SNHLY and CDR2 as FYNNEI. The V and J ends lost 7 bases and 2 bases respectively, with 12 bases between them. CDR3 region: CASTPQGAGNTIYF. CDR3 nucleotide sequence: TGTGCCAGCACGCCGCAGGGAGCTGGAAACACCATATATTTT.

On this clone itself: The limits of the CDR3 on the DNA are not certain, so only TCRdb's listed CDR3 is given. This chain uses TRBV19 with TRBJ2-7; no check of the table's D call, TRBD2, against the DNA was made. The germline V gene has CDR1 LNHDA and CDR2 SQIVND (reference sequence). The CDR3 extends over 13 residues, inclusive of both ends. CDR3 amino acids: CASILAEGYEQYF.

J is TRBJ2-5 and V is TRBV10-2; a possible D gene is TRBD2 (5 bases). TRBJ2-7 explains the end of the DNA better; the J call may be wrong. Per the germline V gene, CDR1 is WSHSY and CDR2 is SAAADI. This CDR3 contains 14 residues. The CDR3 sequence is CASSETSLRDEQYF. The CDR3 nucleotides read TGCGCCAGCAGTGAGACTAGTCTTAGGGACGAGCAGTACTTC.

The chain recombines TRBV30 with TRBJ2-7, with D uncertain. Germline-derived CDR1 and CDR2 are GTSNPN and SVGIG (reference sequence). The CDR3 totals 12 residues. V lost 1 base and J lost 7, with 11 bases in between. CDR3 region: CAWSAGLREQYF. As DNA, the CDR3 is TGTGCCTGGAGTGCCGGCCTGCGGGAGCAGTACTTC.

The gene calls are TRBV28 and TRBJ1-2; 8 bases match TRBD1. This CDR3 has 16 residues. With V trimmed by 8 bases and J by 8 bases, 19 bases remained unmatched. Germline CDR1 reads MDHEN; CDR2 reads SYDVKM. CDR3 in amino acids: CASSTPGETGVLGYTF. DNA for the CDR3: TGTGCCAGCTCAACACCCGGCGAGACAGGGGTGTTAGGCTACACCTTC.

This clone showed up just once. V usage is TRBV10-1 and J usage is TRBJ1-2; TRBD1 aligns across 7 bases. The ends lost 0 bases at V and 8 bases at J; junction bases unmatched: 12. This CDR3 contains 16 residues. Germline-derived CDR1 and CDR2 are WNHNN and SYGVQD (reference sequence). CDR3 nucleotide sequence: TGCGCCAGCAGTGAGTCCGTCGGAACAGGGGCTGGAGGCTACACCTTC. This gives the protein CASSESVGTGAGGYTF.

This chain connects TRBV29-1 to TRBJ2-7; D may be TRBD1 (6 bases). Germline values: CDR1 SQVTM, CDR2 ANQGSEA. This CDR3 comprises 14 residues. V was cut by 3 bases and J by 2 bases, with 14 bases left in between. CDR3 nucleotides: TGCAGCGTTGACAGGCAGGGGCCTCCCTACGAGCAGTACTTC. Translated: CSVDRQGPPYEQYF.

This clone appeared a few times. Other DNA variants within this sample encode the same CDR3. The V and J genes are TRBV18 and TRBJ2-7, with D possibly TRBD2 on 5 matching bases. The CDR3 runs 13 residues. The germline V gene has CDR1 KGHSH and CDR2 LQKENI. V was cut by 3 bases and J by 6 bases, with 12 bases left in between. CDR3 DNA: TGTGCCAGCTCACCCCGGCCCGGAGGCGAGCAGTACTTC. Amino acid sequence: CASSPRPGGEQYF.

The rearrangement joins TRBV6-5 to TRBJ2-1; D gene uncertain. V gave up 2 bases and J gave up 8 bases, with 10 bases separating them. This CDR3 has 13 residues. The germline gives CDR1 MNHEY, CDR2 SVGAGI. CDR3: CASSYANLDEQFF. The CDR3, as DNA: TGTGCCAGCAGTTACGCAAACCTCGATGAGCAGTTCTTC.

The genes are TRBV5-5 and TRBJ1-2; weak D call: TRBD1 (6 bases). The CDR3 loop spans 15 amino acids. Trimming pared 0 bases from V and 4 bases from J, leaving 13 bases between. CDR1 and CDR2 from the germline V gene are SGHKS and YYEKEE (reference sequence). The CDR3 DNA is TGTGCCAGCAGCTTGGGGCGACAGGATGGCTATGGCTACACCTTC. This gives the protein CASSLGRQDGYGYTF.

The gene calls are TRBV7-3 and TRBJ2-7, with 7 bases aligning to TRBD2. CDR1 and CDR2 from the germline V gene are SGHTA and FQGTGA. This CDR3 comprises 14 residues. With 4 bases clipped from V and 5 bases from J, the junction kept 8 bases outside the gene matches. The CDR3 reads CASSYAGAWDEQYF. The CDR3 DNA follows: TGTGCCAGCAGCTACGCGGGAGCGTGGGACGAGCAGTACTTC. Drawing the rest from reference TRBV7-3 and TRBJ2-7, the complete variable domain is GAGVSQTPSNKVTEKGKYVELRCDPISGHTALYWYRQSLGQGPEFLIYFQGTGAADDSGLPNDRFFAVRPEGSVSTLKIQRTERGDSAVYLCASSYAGAWDEQYFGPGTRLTVT.

This clone was seen more than once but under ten times. The chain employs TRBV15 and TRBJ2-7; 10 nucleotides align to TRBD1. CDR1 LNHNV and CDR2 YYDKDF come from the germline V gene (reference sequence). With V trimmed by 2 bases and J by 0 bases, 13 bases remained unmatched. The CDR3 is 19 amino acids. The CDR3 loop is CATSRHRASGTGASYEQYF. CDR3 sequence (DNA): TGTGCCACCAGCAGACATAGGGCTTCCGGGACAGGGGCCTCCTACGAGCAGTACTTC.

The chain is built from TRBV15 and TRBJ1-5; TRBD1 aligns across 7 bases. Germline V lookup: CDR1 LNHNV, CDR2 YYDKDF (reference sequence). Trimming cost V 3 bases and J 4 bases; bases outside gene matches: 9. This CDR3 is 16 amino acids long. CDR3 DNA sequence: TGTGCCACCAGCAGGCGACAGGGCAGGACGAATCAGCCCCAGCATTTT. Its protein is CATSRRQGRTNQPQHF.